This TCR beta chain comes out of a study of cytomegalovirus exposure and HLA in healthy donors. The study ran its PCR with 60 Vbeta and 13 Jbeta primers. Only in-frame clones appear in the TCRdb table, and some are missing; sequencing was by immunoSEQ multiplex PCR. The profile covers some 130,000 clones, with around 63% appearing a single time and approximately 1.6% taken by the ten largest. General study results and limits: A later analysis linked a missense variant in DCLRE1C to the trimming of TCR beta V and J genes. From TCR beta sequences, most subjects' HLA-A and HLA-B alleles were reportedly predicted accurately.

The CDR3 consists of 15 residues. Per the germline V gene, CDR1 is SGDLS and CDR2 is YYNGEE. With V trimmed by 1 base and J by 6 bases, 6 bases remained unmatched. This clone has a handful of counts. No antigen is known for it. The rearrangement joins TRBV9 to TRBJ1-2, with 10 positions matching TRBD1. Sequencing was carried out using PBMCs. This sequence originates from a human donor in good health. The CDR3 is CASSVRGQGNDGYTF. The CDR3 nucleotides are TGTGCCAGCAGCGTACGGGGACAGGGGAATGATGGCTACACCTTC. Together with reference TRBV9 and TRBJ1-2, the CDR3 gives the full variable domain: DSGVTQTPKHLITATGQRVTLRCSPRSGDLSVYWYQQSLDQGLQFLIQYYNGEERAKGNILERFSAQQFPDLHSELNLSSLELGDSALYFCASSVRGQGNDGYTFGSGTRLTVV.